Listed below are T cell receptor beta chains from one sample, sequenced in a study of beta chain features in type 1 diabetes. Assay: immunoSEQ multiplex PCR; the TCRdb copy retains only in-frame clones and omits some. The sample lists 600,000 to 700,000 clones; around 15% were seen once. The sequencing input was naive CD4+ T cells from blood. The receptors stem from a man aged 18 to 30 with type 1 diabetes. The CDR3 runs from the conserved cysteine through the conserved F or W. The D gene is left open where the match is weak. Part of the rows lack a size; the others show once, few, many or a class for expanded clones.

J gene: TRBJ1-2; D gene: -; V gene: TRBV5-1; clone size: -; CDR3 DNA: TGCGCCAGCAGCTTGTGGTCAGGGCCTGGATATGGCTACACCTTC; CDR3 protein: CASSLWSGPGYGYTF
J gene: TRBJ2-7; D gene: TRBD1; V gene: TRBV9; clone size: -; CDR3 DNA: TGTGCCAGCAGCCGACAGGGGAACTACGAGCAGTACTTC; CDR3 protein: CASSRQGNYEQYF
J gene: TRBJ2-5; D gene: TRBD1; V gene: TRBV7-2; clone size: -; CDR3 DNA: TGTGCCAGCAGCCCTGCCGGGACAGTACAAGAGACCCAGTACTTC; CDR3 protein: CASSPAGTVQETQYF
J gene: TRBJ1-5; D gene: -; V gene: TRBV28; clone size: -; CDR3 DNA: TGTGCCAGCGGGCAGGGTGCGAGCAATCAGCCCCAGCATTTT; CDR3 protein: CASGQGASNQPQHF
J gene: TRBJ2-7; D gene: -; V gene: TRBV30; clone size: few; CDR3 DNA: TGTGCCTGGAGTTTGGCGTGGCAGAGCTACGAGCAGTACTTC; CDR3 protein: CAWSLAWQSYEQYF
J gene: TRBJ1-2; D gene: -; V gene: TRBV10-3; clone size: -; CDR3 DNA: TGTGCCATCAGTGAGTTGGACTCCTATGCGGGGTATGGCTACACCTTC; CDR3 protein: CAISELDSYAGYGYTF
J gene: TRBJ1-1; D gene: -; V gene: TRBV7-9; clone size: -; CDR3 DNA: TGTGCCAGCAGCGCCAGGGTGGTGGACACTGAAGCTTTCTTT; CDR3 protein: CASSARVVDTEAFF
J gene: TRBJ2-3; D gene: TRBD2; V gene: TRBV5-1; clone size: -; CDR3 DNA: TGCGCCAGCAGCTTCGCTTATCAACTAGCGGGGACAGATACGCAGTATTTT; CDR3 protein: CASSFAYQLAGTDTQYF
J gene: TRBJ2-7; D gene: TRBD2; V gene: TRBV5-4; clone size: few; CDR3 DNA: TGTGCCAGCAGCCCGGTTAGCGGGGAAACCTACGAGCAGTACTTC; CDR3 protein: CASSPVSGETYEQYF
J gene: TRBJ2-6; D gene: TRBD1; V gene: TRBV29-1; clone size: -; CDR3 DNA: TGCAGCGTGGAAGGACAGGCGACTGGGGCCAACGTCCTGACTTTC; CDR3 protein: CSVEGQATGANVLTF
J gene: TRBJ2-7; D gene: -; V gene: TRBV6-1; clone size: -; CDR3 DNA: TGTGCCAGCAGTGAAGCCGCCCGGTCCTACGAGCAGTACTTC; CDR3 protein: CASSEAARSYEQYF
J gene: TRBJ1-1; D gene: -; V gene: TRBV7-2; clone size: few; CDR3 DNA: TGTGCCAGCAGCTTAGTGAGGGACACTGAAGCTTTCTTT; CDR3 protein: CASSLVRDTEAFF
J gene: TRBJ1-2; D gene: -; V gene: TRBV5-1; clone size: -; CDR3 DNA: TGCGCCAGCCGTCCCATTAGCGACTATGGCTACACCTTC; CDR3 protein: CASRPISDYGYTF
J gene: TRBJ2-7; D gene: -; V gene: TRBV6-1; clone size: -; CDR3 DNA: TGTGCCAGCCTTGGGGTCTCACGGAGCTCCTACGAGCAGTACTTC; CDR3 protein: CASLGVSRSSYEQYF
J gene: TRBJ2-1; D gene: -; V gene: TRBV5-4; clone size: -; CDR3 DNA: TGTGCCAGCAGCTTTACACAGGTCCGCTACAATGAGCAGTTCTTC; CDR3 protein: CASSFTQVRYNEQFF
J gene: TRBJ1-3; D gene: -; V gene: TRBV9; clone size: -; CDR3 DNA: TGTGCCAGCAGTGACTCTGGAAACACCATATATTTT; CDR3 protein: CASSDSGNTIYF
J gene: TRBJ2-3; D gene: -; V gene: TRBV27; clone size: -; CDR3 DNA: TGTGCCAGCAGTCTACGGATGCTTAGCACAGATACGCAGTATTTT; CDR3 protein: CASSLRMLSTDTQYF
J gene: TRBJ2-1; D gene: TRBD1; V gene: TRBV19; clone size: few; CDR3 DNA: TGTGCCAGTGAGAAGGACAGGGGGTACAATGAGCAGTTCTTC; CDR3 protein: CASEKDRGYNEQFF
J gene: TRBJ1-5; D gene: -; V gene: TRBV10-2; clone size: few; CDR3 DNA: TGCGCCAGCAGTTCTGAAATCAATCAGCCCCAGCATTTT; CDR3 protein: CASSSEINQPQHF
J gene: TRBJ2-3; D gene: -; V gene: TRBV2; clone size: few; CDR3 DNA: TGTGCCAGCACCCGGACAGAAGCTTCTGATACGCAGTATTTT; CDR3 protein: CASTRTEASDTQYF
J gene: TRBJ2-7; D gene: -; V gene: TRBV6-5; clone size: few; CDR3 DNA: TGTGCCAGCGGTCAGTCGGGGTCCTACGAGCAGTACTTC; CDR3 protein: CASGQSGSYEQYF
J gene: TRBJ2-3; D gene: TRBD1; V gene: TRBV6-5; clone size: few; CDR3 DNA: TGTGCCAGCAGTTACGGCACAGGGGGTAGCGCAGATACGCAGTATTTT; CDR3 protein: CASSYGTGGSADTQYF
J gene: TRBJ2-3; D gene: -; V gene: TRBV11-2; clone size: few; CDR3 DNA: TGTGCCAGCAGCTTAGGGCCAGAGAGCACAGATACGCAGTATTTT; CDR3 protein: CASSLGPESTDTQYF
J gene: TRBJ2-5; D gene: TRBD1; V gene: TRBV6-6; clone size: few; CDR3 DNA: TGTGCCAGCACCTTCGGACAGGGGGGAGAGACCCAGTACTTC; CDR3 protein: CASTFGQGGETQYF
J gene: TRBJ2-1; D gene: -; V gene: TRBV29-1; clone size: few; CDR3 DNA: TGCAGCGTTGAGGGACGGAGCACCGAGCAGTTCTTC; CDR3 protein: CSVEGRSTEQFF
J gene: TRBJ2-3; D gene: -; V gene: TRBV14; clone size: few; CDR3 DNA: TGTGCCAGCAGCGAACGCCTCCCTAGCACAGATACGCAGTATTTT; CDR3 protein: CASSERLPSTDTQYF
J gene: TRBJ2-5; D gene: -; V gene: TRBV5-1; clone size: -; CDR3 DNA: TGCGCCAGCAGCTTGGGAGACCGCCAGGAGGGGGAGACCCAGTACTTC; CDR3 protein: CASSLGDRQEGETQYF
J gene: TRBJ2-7; D gene: -; V gene: TRBV13; clone size: -; CDR3 DNA: TGTGCCAGCAGCTCCGTGTTCCGGCAGGGAGGCGAGCAGTACTTC; CDR3 protein: CASSSVFRQGGEQYF
J gene: TRBJ2-3; D gene: TRBD2; V gene: TRBV19; clone size: few; CDR3 DNA: TGTGCCAGTAGTTCCATAGCGGGGGGAAGCACAGATACGCAGTATTTT; CDR3 protein: CASSSIAGGSTDTQYF
J gene: TRBJ2-3; D gene: TRBD1; V gene: TRBV29-1; clone size: -; CDR3 DNA: TGCAGCGTTGAAGAAAACAGGGGCGGCACAGATACGCAGTATTTT; CDR3 protein: CSVEENRGGTDTQYF
J gene: TRBJ2-3; D gene: -; V gene: TRBV5-4; clone size: few; CDR3 DNA: TGTGCCAGCAGGTCGACAAGTTCTGAGCTGGATACGCAGTATTTT; CDR3 protein: CASRSTSSELDTQYF
J gene: TRBJ1-5; D gene: TRBD1; V gene: TRBV15; clone size: -; CDR3 DNA: TGTGCCACCAGCAGGGCCCGACAGGGGGCCAGCAATCAGCCCCAGCATTTT; CDR3 protein: CATSRARQGASNQPQHF
J gene: TRBJ2-1; D gene: TRBD2; V gene: TRBV18; clone size: few; CDR3 DNA: TGTGCCAGCTCCCGGCGCGGAGCGGGGAATGACAATGAGCAGTTCTTC; CDR3 protein: CASSRRGAGNDNEQFF
J gene: TRBJ1-6; D gene: -; V gene: TRBV5-4; clone size: few; CDR3 DNA: TGTGCCAGCAGCGCCACCGCGCAGGGCATAGCTTCACCCCTCCACTTT; CDR3 protein: CASSATAQGIASPLHF
J gene: TRBJ1-4; D gene: -; V gene: TRBV4-2; clone size: few; CDR3 DNA: TGTGCCAGCAGCCAGAATTCTGAAAAACTGTTTTTT; CDR3 protein: CASSQNSEKLFF
J gene: TRBJ1-3; D gene: -; V gene: TRBV2; clone size: -; CDR3 DNA: TGTGCCAGCAGTGTGGGGCTCTCTGGAAACACCATATATTTT; CDR3 protein: CASSVGLSGNTIYF
J gene: TRBJ2-1; D gene: -; V gene: TRBV7-9; clone size: few; CDR3 DNA: TGTGCCAGCAGCTCCGGAGGGCAGGGAAAGTCCTACAATGAGCAGTTCTTC; CDR3 protein: CASSSGGQGKSYNEQFF
J gene: TRBJ2-2; D gene: TRBD1; V gene: TRBV27; clone size: few; CDR3 DNA: TGTGCCAGCAGTTCCGGGACAGGGAAGGTCGCCGGGGAGCTGTTTTTT; CDR3 protein: CASSSGTGKVAGELFF
J gene: TRBJ1-1; D gene: -; V gene: TRBV19; clone size: few; CDR3 DNA: TGTGCCAGTAGTATTCTAACAGGGAACACTGAAGCTTTCTTT; CDR3 protein: CASSILTGNTEAFF
J gene: TRBJ1-4; D gene: TRBD1; V gene: TRBV4-1; clone size: few; CDR3 DNA: TGCGCCAGCAGCCAGGGACAGGGGAAGAGTGAAAAACTGTTTTTT; CDR3 protein: CASSQGQGKSEKLFF
J gene: TRBJ1-5; D gene: TRBD1; V gene: TRBV9; clone size: -; CDR3 DNA: TGTGCCAGCAGCGTAGGACAGGGGGTGAATCAGCCCCAGCATTTT; CDR3 protein: CASSVGQGVNQPQHF
J gene: TRBJ2-2; D gene: TRBD1; V gene: TRBV4-1; clone size: few; CDR3 DNA: TGCGCCAGCAGCCACCCGGGACAGGGTATCTCCGGGGAGCTGTTTTTT; CDR3 protein: CASSHPGQGISGELFF
J gene: TRBJ1-6; D gene: -; V gene: TRBV5-1; clone size: few; CDR3 DNA: TGCGCCAGCAGCTTGATCCCCTCTCCATCGGATTCACCCCTCCACTTT; CDR3 protein: CASSLIPSPSDSPLHF
J gene: TRBJ1-1; D gene: TRBD1; V gene: TRBV29-1; clone size: -; CDR3 DNA: TGCAGCGTCCAGGGACAGGGCGGCTTTGAAGCTTTCTTT; CDR3 protein: CSVQGQGGFEAFF
J gene: TRBJ2-7; D gene: -; V gene: TRBV30; clone size: -; CDR3 DNA: TGTGCCTGGAGTATCGGGCAGACCTACGAGCAGTACTTC; CDR3 protein: CAWSIGQTYEQYF